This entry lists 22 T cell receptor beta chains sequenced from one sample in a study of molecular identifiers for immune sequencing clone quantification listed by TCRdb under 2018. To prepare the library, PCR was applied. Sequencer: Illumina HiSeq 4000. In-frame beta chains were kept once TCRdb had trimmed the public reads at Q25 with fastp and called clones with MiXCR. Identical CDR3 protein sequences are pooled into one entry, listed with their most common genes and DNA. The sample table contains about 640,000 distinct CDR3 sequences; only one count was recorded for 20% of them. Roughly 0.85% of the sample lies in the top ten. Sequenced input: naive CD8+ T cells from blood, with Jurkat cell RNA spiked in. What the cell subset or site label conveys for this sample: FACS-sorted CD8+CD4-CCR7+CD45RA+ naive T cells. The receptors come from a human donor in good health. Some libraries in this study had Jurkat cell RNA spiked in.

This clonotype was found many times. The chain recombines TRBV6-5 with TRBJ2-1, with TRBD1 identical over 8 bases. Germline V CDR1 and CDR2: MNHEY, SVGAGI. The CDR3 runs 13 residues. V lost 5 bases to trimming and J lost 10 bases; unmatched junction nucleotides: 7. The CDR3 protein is CASSTGTGNEQFF. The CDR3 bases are TGTGCCAGCAGTACCGGGACAGGAAACGAGCAGTTCTTC.

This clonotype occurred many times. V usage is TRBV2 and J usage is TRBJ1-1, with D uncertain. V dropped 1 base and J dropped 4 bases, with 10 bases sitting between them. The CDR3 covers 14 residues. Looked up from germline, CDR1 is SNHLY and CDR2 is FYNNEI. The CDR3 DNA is TGTGCCAGCAGTGAAGGGTCAGTGGGCACTGAAGCTTTCTTT. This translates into CASSEGSVGTEAFF. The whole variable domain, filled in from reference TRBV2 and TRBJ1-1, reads EPEVTQTPSHQVTQMGQEVILRCVPISNHLYFYWYRQILGQKVEFLVSFYNNEISEKSEIFDDQFSVERPDGSNFTLKIRSTKLEDSAMYFCASSEGSVGTEAFFGQGTRLTVV.

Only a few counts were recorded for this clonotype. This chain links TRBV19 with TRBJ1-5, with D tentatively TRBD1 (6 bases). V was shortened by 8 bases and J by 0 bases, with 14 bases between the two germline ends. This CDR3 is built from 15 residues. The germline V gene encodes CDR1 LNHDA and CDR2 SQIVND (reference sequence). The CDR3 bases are TGTGCCAGTGGAGGGACACCTTATAGCAATCAGCCCCAGCATTTT. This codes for CASGGTPYSNQPQHF.

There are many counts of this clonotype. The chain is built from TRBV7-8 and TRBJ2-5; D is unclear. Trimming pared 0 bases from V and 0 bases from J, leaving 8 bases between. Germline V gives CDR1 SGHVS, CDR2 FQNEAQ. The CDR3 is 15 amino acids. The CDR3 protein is CASSLALTYQETQYF. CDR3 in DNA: TGTGCCAGCAGCTTAGCATTGACCTACCAAGAGACCCAGTACTTC.

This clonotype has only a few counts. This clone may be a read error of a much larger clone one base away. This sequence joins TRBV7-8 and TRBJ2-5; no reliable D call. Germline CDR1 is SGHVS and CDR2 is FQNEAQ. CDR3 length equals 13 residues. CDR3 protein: CASSLAYQETQCF. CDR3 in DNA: TGTGCCAGCAGCTTAGCGTACCAAGAGACCCAGTGCTTC.

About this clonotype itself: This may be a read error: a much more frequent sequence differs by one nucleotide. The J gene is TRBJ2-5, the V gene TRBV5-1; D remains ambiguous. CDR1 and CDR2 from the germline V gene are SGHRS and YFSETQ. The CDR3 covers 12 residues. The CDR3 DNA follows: TGCGCCGGCAGCCCGGACCTTGAGACCCAGTACTTC. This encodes CAGSPDLETQYF.

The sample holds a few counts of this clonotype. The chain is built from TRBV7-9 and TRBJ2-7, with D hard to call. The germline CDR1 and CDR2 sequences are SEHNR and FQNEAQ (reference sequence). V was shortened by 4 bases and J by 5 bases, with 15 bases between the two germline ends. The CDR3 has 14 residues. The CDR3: CASSSLIGYHEQYF. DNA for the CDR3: TGTGCCAGCAGCTCCTTAATAGGGTATCACGAGCAGTACTTC.

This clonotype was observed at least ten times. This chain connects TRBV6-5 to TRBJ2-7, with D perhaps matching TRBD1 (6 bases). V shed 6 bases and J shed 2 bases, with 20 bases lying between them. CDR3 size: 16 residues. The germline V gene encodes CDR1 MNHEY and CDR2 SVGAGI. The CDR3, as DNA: TGTGCCAGCAGCCCACTCGCGGGCAGGGGCCCCTACGAGCAGTACTTC. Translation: CASSPLAGRGPYEQYF.

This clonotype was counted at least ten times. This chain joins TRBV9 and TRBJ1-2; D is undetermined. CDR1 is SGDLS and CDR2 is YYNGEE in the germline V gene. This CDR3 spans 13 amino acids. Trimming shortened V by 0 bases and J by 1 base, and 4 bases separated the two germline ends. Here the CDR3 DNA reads TGTGCCAGCAGCGTAGGGCATAACTATGGCTACACCTTC. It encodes CASSVGHNYGYTF.

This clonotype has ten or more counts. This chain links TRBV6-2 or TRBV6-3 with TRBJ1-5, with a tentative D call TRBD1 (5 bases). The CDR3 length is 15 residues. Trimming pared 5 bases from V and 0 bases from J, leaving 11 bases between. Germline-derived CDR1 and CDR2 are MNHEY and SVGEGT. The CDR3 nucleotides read TGTGCCAGCAGTACCAGACAGTCTAGCAATCAGCCCCAGCATTTT. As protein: CASSTRQSSNQPQHF.

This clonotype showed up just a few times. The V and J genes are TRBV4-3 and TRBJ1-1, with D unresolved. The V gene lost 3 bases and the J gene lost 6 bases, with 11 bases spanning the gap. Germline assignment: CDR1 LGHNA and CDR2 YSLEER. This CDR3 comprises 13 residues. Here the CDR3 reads CASSQERGAEAFF. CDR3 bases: TGCGCCAGCAGCCAGGAACGGGGAGCTGAAGCTTTCTTT.

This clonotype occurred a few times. The CDR3, as DNA: TGTGCCAGCAGCCTTGGACAGGGATGGACCGGGGAGCTGTTTTTT. The encoded protein is CASSLGQGWTGELFF. V gene TRBV3-1 combines with J gene TRBJ2-2; the match to TRBD1 covers 8 bases. CDR1 LGHDT and CDR2 YNNKEL come from the germline V gene (reference sequence). The trim removed 4 bases at V and 5 bases at J, leaving 6 bases unmatched. CDR3 size: 15 residues.

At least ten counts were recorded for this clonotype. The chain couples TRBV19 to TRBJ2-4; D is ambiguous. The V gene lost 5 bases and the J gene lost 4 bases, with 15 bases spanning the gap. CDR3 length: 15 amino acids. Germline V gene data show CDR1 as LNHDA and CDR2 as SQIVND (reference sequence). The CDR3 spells CASSGIFGDKNIQYF. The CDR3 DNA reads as TGTGCCAGTAGTGGCATCTTCGGAGATAAAAACATTCAGTACTTC.

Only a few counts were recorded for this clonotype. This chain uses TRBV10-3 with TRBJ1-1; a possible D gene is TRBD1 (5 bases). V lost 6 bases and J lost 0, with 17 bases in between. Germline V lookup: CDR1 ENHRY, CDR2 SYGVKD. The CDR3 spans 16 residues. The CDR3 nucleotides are TGTGCCATCAGGGAAGGGACGGGGGGGGTGAACACTGAAGCTTTCTTT. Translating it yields CAIREGTGGVNTEAFF.

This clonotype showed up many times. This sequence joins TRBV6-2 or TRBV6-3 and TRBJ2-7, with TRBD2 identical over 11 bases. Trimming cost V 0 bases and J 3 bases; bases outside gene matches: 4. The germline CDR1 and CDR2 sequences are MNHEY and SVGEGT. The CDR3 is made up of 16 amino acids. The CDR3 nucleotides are TGTGCCAGCAGTTACTCGATACTAGCGGGGGACTACGAGCAGTACTTC. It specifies CASSYSILAGDYEQYF.

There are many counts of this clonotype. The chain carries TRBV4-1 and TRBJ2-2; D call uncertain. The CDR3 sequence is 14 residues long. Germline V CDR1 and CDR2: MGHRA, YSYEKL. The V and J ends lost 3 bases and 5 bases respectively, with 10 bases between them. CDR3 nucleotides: TGCGCCAGCAGCCACGGGCCAGCTACCGGGGAGCTGTTTTTT. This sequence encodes CASSHGPATGELFF.

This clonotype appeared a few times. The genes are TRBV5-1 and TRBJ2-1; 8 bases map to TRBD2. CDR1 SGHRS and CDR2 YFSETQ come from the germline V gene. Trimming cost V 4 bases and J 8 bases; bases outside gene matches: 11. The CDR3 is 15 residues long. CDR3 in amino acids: CASSPRGTSRDEQFF. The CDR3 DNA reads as TGCGCCAGCAGCCCACGCGGGACTAGTAGGGATGAGCAGTTCTTC. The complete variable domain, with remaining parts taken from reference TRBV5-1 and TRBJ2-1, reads KAGVTQTPRYLIKTRGQQVTLSCSPISGHRSVSWYQQTPGQGLQFLFEYFSETQRNKGNFPGRFSGRQFSNSRSEMNVSTLELGDSALYLCASSPRGTSRDEQFFGPGTRLTVL.

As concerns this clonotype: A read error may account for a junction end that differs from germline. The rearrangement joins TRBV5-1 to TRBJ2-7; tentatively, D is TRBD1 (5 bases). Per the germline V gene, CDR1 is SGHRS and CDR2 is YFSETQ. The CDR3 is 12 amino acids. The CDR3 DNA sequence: TGCGCCAGCAGCTCCAGGGTCTACGAGCGGTACTTC. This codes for CASSSRVYERYF.

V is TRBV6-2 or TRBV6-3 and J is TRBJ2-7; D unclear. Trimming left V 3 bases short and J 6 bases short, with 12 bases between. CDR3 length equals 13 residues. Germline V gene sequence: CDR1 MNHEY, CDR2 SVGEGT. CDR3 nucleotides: TGTGCCAGCAGTTATGGGAAGTTGGCCGAGCAGTACTTC. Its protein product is CASSYGKLAEQYF.

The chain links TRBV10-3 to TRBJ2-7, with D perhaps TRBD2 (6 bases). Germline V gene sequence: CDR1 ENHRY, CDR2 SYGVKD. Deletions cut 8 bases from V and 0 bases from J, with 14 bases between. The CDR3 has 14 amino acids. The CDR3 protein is CAIGQREFSYEQYF. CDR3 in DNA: TGTGCCATCGGTCAACGGGAGTTCTCCTACGAGCAGTACTTC.

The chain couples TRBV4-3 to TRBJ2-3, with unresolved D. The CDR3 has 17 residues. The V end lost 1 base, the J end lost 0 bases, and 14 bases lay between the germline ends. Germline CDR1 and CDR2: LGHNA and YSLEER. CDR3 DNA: TGCGCCAGCAGCCAAGGCGGCCCCCCAGCCAGCACAGATACGCAGTATTTT. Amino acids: CASSQGGPPASTDTQYF.

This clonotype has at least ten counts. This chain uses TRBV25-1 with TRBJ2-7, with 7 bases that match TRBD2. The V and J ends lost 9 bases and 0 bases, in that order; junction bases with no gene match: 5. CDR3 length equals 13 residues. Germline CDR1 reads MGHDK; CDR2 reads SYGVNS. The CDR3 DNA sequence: TGTGCCAGTAGCGGGCGAAGCTCCTACGAGCAGTACTTC. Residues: CASSGRSSYEQYF.